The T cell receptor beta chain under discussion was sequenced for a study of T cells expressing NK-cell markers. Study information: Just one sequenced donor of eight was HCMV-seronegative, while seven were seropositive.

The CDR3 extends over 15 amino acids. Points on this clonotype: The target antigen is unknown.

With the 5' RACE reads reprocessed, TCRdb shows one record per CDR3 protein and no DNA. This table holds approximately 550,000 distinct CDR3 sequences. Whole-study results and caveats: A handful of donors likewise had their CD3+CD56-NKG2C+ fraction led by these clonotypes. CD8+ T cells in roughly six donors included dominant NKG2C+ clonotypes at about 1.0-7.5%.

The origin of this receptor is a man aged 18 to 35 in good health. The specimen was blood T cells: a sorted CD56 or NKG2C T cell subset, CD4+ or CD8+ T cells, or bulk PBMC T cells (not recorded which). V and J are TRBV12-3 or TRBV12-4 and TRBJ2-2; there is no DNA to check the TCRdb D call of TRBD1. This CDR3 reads CASRRDTLNTGELFF.